This is a list of T cell receptor beta chains from one sample in a study of blood T cell repertoires in COVID-19. Only in-frame clones appear in the TCRdb table, and some are missing; sequencing was by immunoSEQ multiplex PCR. The top ten clones hold 4.6% of a sample with approximately 260,000 clones, over 65% of them seen once. Specimen: peripheral blood. Source of these receptors: a man between 60 and 75 years old who had recovered from COVID-19. Both conserved end residues are part of each CDR3. The D gene is left open where the match is weak. Only part of the rows carry a size: once, few, many, or a class if the clone is expanded.

v_gene: TRBV11-2; len: 13; abundance: few; d_gene: NA; j_gene: TRBJ2-1; CDR3nt: TGTGCCAGCAGGTCCCTGCGGTCCGATGAGCAGTTCTTC; CDR3aa: CASRSLRSDEQFF
v_gene: TRBV7-8; len: 16; abundance: NA; d_gene: TRBD2; j_gene: TRBJ2-4; CDR3nt: TGTGCCAGCAGCTTTTCGAGCGGGGGGCCCGTGGACATTCAGTACTTC; CDR3aa: CASSFSSGGPVDIQYF
v_gene: TRBV19; len: 15; abundance: few; d_gene: TRBD1; j_gene: TRBJ1-2; CDR3nt: TGTGCCAGTAGTATGACCGACAGGGCTAACTATGGCTACACCTTC; CDR3aa: CASSMTDRANYGYTF
v_gene: TRBV19; len: 13; abundance: NA; d_gene: NA; j_gene: TRBJ2-3; CDR3nt: TGTGCCAGTAAGGTCAGGGGCACAGATACGCAGTATTTT; CDR3aa: CASKVRGTDTQYF
v_gene: TRBV5-4; len: 12; abundance: NA; d_gene: NA; j_gene: TRBJ2-1; CDR3nt: TGTGCCAGCAGCTTGCCCGTCGATGAGCAGTTCTTC; CDR3aa: CASSLPVDEQFF
v_gene: TRBV2; len: 14; abundance: NA; d_gene: NA; j_gene: TRBJ2-3; CDR3nt: TGTGCCAGCGCAGACTCCCCAGGGATAGATACGCAGTATTTT; CDR3aa: CASADSPGIDTQYF
v_gene: TRBV15; len: 17; abundance: NA; d_gene: TRBD1; j_gene: TRBJ2-7; CDR3nt: TGTGCCACCAGCAGAGAGACCGGGACAGCGAGCTCCTACGAGCAGTACTTC; CDR3aa: CATSRETGTASSYEQYF
v_gene: TRBV5-6; len: 14; abundance: few; d_gene: TRBD1; j_gene: TRBJ1-4; CDR3nt: TGTGCCAGCAGCGAGACAGGGGGTGGAGAAAAACTGTTTTTT; CDR3aa: CASSETGGGEKLFF
v_gene: TRBV7-9; len: 16; abundance: NA; d_gene: NA; j_gene: TRBJ2-4; CDR3nt: TGTGCCAGCAGCTTGACTGGAACGACAGCCAAAAACATTCAGTACTTC; CDR3aa: CASSLTGTTAKNIQYF
v_gene: TRBV27; len: 14; abundance: NA; d_gene: NA; j_gene: TRBJ1-2; CDR3nt: TGTGCCAGCAGTGACAAGACAGTGGCGGGGGGCTACACCTTC; CDR3aa: CASSDKTVAGGYTF
v_gene: TRBV4-1; len: 13; abundance: NA; d_gene: NA; j_gene: TRBJ1-1; CDR3nt: TGCGCCAGCAGCCAAGTAGGCGGGACTGAAGCTTTCTTT; CDR3aa: CASSQVGGTEAFF
v_gene: TRBV19; len: 14; abundance: NA; d_gene: TRBD1; j_gene: TRBJ2-2; CDR3nt: TGTGCCAGTCGACTACTCCAGGGGGCCGGGGAGCTGTTTTTT; CDR3aa: CASRLLQGAGELFF
v_gene: TRBV29-1; len: 15; abundance: NA; d_gene: TRBD1; j_gene: TRBJ1-2; CDR3nt: TGCAGCGTCGGGGACAGGGCGAAGATAAACTATGGCTACACCTTC; CDR3aa: CSVGDRAKINYGYTF
v_gene: TRBV29-1; len: 14; abundance: NA; d_gene: NA; j_gene: TRBJ1-1; CDR3nt: TGCAGCGTTCTATCGTCAGGTTACAACACTGAAGCTTTCTTT; CDR3aa: CSVLSSGYNTEAFF
v_gene: TRBV7-9; len: 14; abundance: NA; d_gene: NA; j_gene: TRBJ1-1; CDR3nt: TGTGCCAGCAGCTTAGTCGGGGGTGGCACTGAAGCTTTCTTT; CDR3aa: CASSLVGGGTEAFF
v_gene: TRBV7-9; len: 12; abundance: few; d_gene: NA; j_gene: TRBJ1-5; CDR3nt: TGTGCCAGCAGCACGGGGGGTCAGCCCCAGCATTTT; CDR3aa: CASSTGGQPQHF
v_gene: TRBV7-9; len: 15; abundance: few; d_gene: NA; j_gene: TRBJ2-5; CDR3nt: TGTGCCAGCAGCCCAGGGGACAACTACCAAGAGACCCAGTACTTC; CDR3aa: CASSPGDNYQETQYF
v_gene: TRBV18; len: 17; abundance: once; d_gene: TRBD1; j_gene: TRBJ2-6; CDR3nt: TGTGCCAGCTCACCATTGGACAGGGGGGCTGGGGCCAACGTCCTGACTTTC; CDR3aa: CASSPLDRGAGANVLTF
v_gene: TRBV25-1; len: 15; abundance: few; d_gene: TRBD1; j_gene: TRBJ1-6; CDR3nt: TGTGCCAGCAGTGTCCAGGGGGCAACGAATTCACCCCTCCACTTT; CDR3aa: CASSVQGATNSPLHF
v_gene: TRBV20-1; len: 11; abundance: NA; d_gene: NA; j_gene: TRBJ1-5; CDR3nt: TGCAGTGCTAGGGTCAGTCAGCCCCAGCATTTT; CDR3aa: CSARVSQPQHF
v_gene: TRBV5-1; len: 14; abundance: NA; d_gene: TRBD2; j_gene: TRBJ2-7; CDR3nt: TGCGCCAGCACCGAGCGGGAGACGGGATACGAGCAGTACTTC; CDR3aa: CASTERETGYEQYF
v_gene: TRBV6-2/TRBV6-3; len: 15; abundance: once; d_gene: NA; j_gene: TRBJ2-1; CDR3nt: TGTGCCAGCAGCCCCACCCGGCGAGGCTACAATGAGCAGTTCTTC; CDR3aa: CASSPTRRGYNEQFF
v_gene: TRBV25-1; len: 13; abundance: NA; d_gene: NA; j_gene: TRBJ1-3; CDR3nt: TGTGCCAGCCCGACAGTCTCTGGAAACACCATATATTTT; CDR3aa: CASPTVSGNTIYF
v_gene: TRBV6-5; len: 12; abundance: NA; d_gene: NA; j_gene: TRBJ2-1; CDR3nt: TGTGCCAGCAGTTCCACGAGTAGGAGCCAGTTCTTC; CDR3aa: CASSSTSRSQFF
v_gene: TRBV6-6; len: 14; abundance: NA; d_gene: TRBD1; j_gene: TRBJ1-1; CDR3nt: TGTGCCAGCAGACCCGGGACAGGGAACACTGAAGCTTTCTTT; CDR3aa: CASRPGTGNTEAFF
v_gene: TRBV18; len: 14; abundance: NA; d_gene: NA; j_gene: TRBJ1-6; CDR3nt: TGTGCCAGCTCACTCGGCGGGAATAATTCACCCCTCCACTTT; CDR3aa: CASSLGGNNSPLHF
v_gene: TRBV7-2; len: 14; abundance: NA; d_gene: NA; j_gene: TRBJ2-5; CDR3nt: TGTGCCAGCAGCTTAGCGACAGCTTCGGGGACCCAGTACTTC; CDR3aa: CASSLATASGTQYF
v_gene: TRBV11-2; len: 16; abundance: once; d_gene: TRBD2; j_gene: TRBJ2-5; CDR3nt: TGTGCCAGCAGCTCAGGTTTTGGGGGAGGGACTGAGACCCAGTACTTC; CDR3aa: CASSSGFGGGTETQYF
v_gene: TRBV5-1; len: 19; abundance: NA; d_gene: NA; j_gene: TRBJ2-5; CDR3nt: TGCGCCAGCAGCTTGATCCGGGACTCGCTCTCTGTATTCCAAGAGACCCAGTACTTC; CDR3aa: CASSLIRDSLSVFQETQYF
v_gene: TRBV7-2; len: 17; abundance: NA; d_gene: TRBD2; j_gene: TRBJ2-2; CDR3nt: TGTGCCAGCAGCGGTCCCGGGCTAGCGGGGGGGACCGGGGAGCTGTTTTTT; CDR3aa: CASSGPGLAGGTGELFF
v_gene: TRBV28; len: 12; abundance: NA; d_gene: NA; j_gene: TRBJ2-3; CDR3nt: TGTGCCACCTCCCAGGGTACAGATACGCAGTATTTT; CDR3aa: CATSQGTDTQYF
v_gene: TRBV27; len: 14; abundance: NA; d_gene: NA; j_gene: TRBJ1-1; CDR3nt: TGTGCCAGCAGTTACTCCACAGGGAACACTGAAGCTTTCTTT; CDR3aa: CASSYSTGNTEAFF
v_gene: TRBV7-2; len: 18; abundance: NA; d_gene: NA; j_gene: TRBJ1-2; CDR3nt: TGTGCCAGCAGCTTAGTATCGCGGCAGGGGAGAAGAGACTATGGCTACACCTTC; CDR3aa: CASSLVSRQGRRDYGYTF
v_gene: TRBV20-1; len: 11; abundance: NA; d_gene: NA; j_gene: TRBJ2-5; CDR3nt: TGCAGTGCCTTCCGGGGAGAGACCCAGTACTTC; CDR3aa: CSAFRGETQYF
v_gene: TRBV5-1; len: 16; abundance: NA; d_gene: TRBD2; j_gene: TRBJ2-5; CDR3nt: TGCGCCAGCAGCTTGGGACTAGCACCGGGTCAAGAGACCCAGTACTTC; CDR3aa: CASSLGLAPGQETQYF
v_gene: TRBV28; len: 12; abundance: NA; d_gene: NA; j_gene: TRBJ1-1; CDR3nt: TGTGCCAGCAGCACCGGGACTCGTGAAGCTTTCTTT; CDR3aa: CASSTGTREAFF
v_gene: TRBV9; len: 13; abundance: NA; d_gene: NA; j_gene: TRBJ1-1; CDR3nt: TGTGCCAGCAGCGGAGACAGAGGATTTGAAGCTTTCTTT; CDR3aa: CASSGDRGFEAFF
v_gene: TRBV25-1; len: 13; abundance: NA; d_gene: TRBD2; j_gene: TRBJ2-1; CDR3nt: TGTGCCAGCGGGAGTGGACTAGTTGGTGAGCAGTTCTTC; CDR3aa: CASGSGLVGEQFF
v_gene: TRBV2; len: 15; abundance: once; d_gene: NA; j_gene: TRBJ2-7; CDR3nt: TGTGCCAGCAGTGCTCACCTGCCAAGGCGGAGCGAGCAGTACTTC; CDR3aa: CASSAHLPRRSEQYF
v_gene: TRBV5-1; len: 18; abundance: NA; d_gene: TRBD2; j_gene: TRBJ2-3; CDR3nt: TGCGCCAGCAGCTTTAAGATACTAGCGGGAGACGGCACAGATACGCAGTATTTT; CDR3aa: CASSFKILAGDGTDTQYF
v_gene: TRBV7-2; len: 12; abundance: NA; d_gene: NA; j_gene: TRBJ1-1; CDR3nt: TGTGCCAGCAGGCGGCAAGTCGCCGAAGCTTTCTTT; CDR3aa: CASRRQVAEAFF
v_gene: TRBV5-1; len: 16; abundance: few; d_gene: TRBD2; j_gene: TRBJ2-7; CDR3nt: TGCGCCAGCAGCACGACTAGCGGGAGGGCTTCCCACGAGCAGTACTTC; CDR3aa: CASSTTSGRASHEQYF
v_gene: TRBV6-5; len: 14; abundance: NA; d_gene: NA; j_gene: TRBJ1-6; CDR3nt: TGTGCCAGCAGTTACGGGACAAGGAATTCACCCCTCCACTTT; CDR3aa: CASSYGTRNSPLHF
v_gene: TRBV7-2; len: 11; abundance: once; d_gene: NA; j_gene: TRBJ2-3; CDR3nt: TGTGCCAGCAGTCTCACAGATACGCAGTATTTT; CDR3aa: CASSLTDTQYF
v_gene: TRBV9; len: 19; abundance: NA; d_gene: TRBD1; j_gene: TRBJ2-6; CDR3nt: TGTGCCAGCACGCTAGATCTAGGGGGCGCAGGCTCTGGGGCCAACGTCCTGACTTTC; CDR3aa: CASTLDLGGAGSGANVLTF
v_gene: TRBV19; len: 14; abundance: NA; d_gene: NA; j_gene: TRBJ2-7; CDR3nt: TGTGCCAGTAGTATTGAGGACGGGGACTACGAGCAGTACTTC; CDR3aa: CASSIEDGDYEQYF
v_gene: TRBV9; len: 15; abundance: NA; d_gene: TRBD1; j_gene: TRBJ1-5; CDR3nt: TGTGCCAGCAGCGCCGGGACAGCGGTAAATCAGCCCCAGCATTTT; CDR3aa: CASSAGTAVNQPQHF
v_gene: TRBV29-1; len: 15; abundance: NA; d_gene: TRBD2; j_gene: TRBJ2-7; CDR3nt: TGCAGCGTTGAGATCGGGGGACTAGCGTCCGGCGAGCAGTACTTC; CDR3aa: CSVEIGGLASGEQYF
v_gene: TRBV5-1; len: 15; abundance: NA; d_gene: NA; j_gene: TRBJ2-7; CDR3nt: TGCGCCAGCAGTCCTAGTGGGGCGGTAACCTACGAGCAGTACTTC; CDR3aa: CASSPSGAVTYEQYF